This T cell receptor (beta chain) is from a study of T cells in Graves' hyperthyroidism and ophthalmopathy. Graves' hyperthyroidism was deemed stable absent ophthalmopathy progression within 18 months. Uncontrolled infection, other autoimmune disease, pregnancy or lactation led to exclusion. This clonotype was detected many times. RNA transcripts yielded amplified TCR beta CDR3 regions. When the TCR CDR3 underwent first-round RT-PCR, the HTBI primer set was used. TCRdb re-analysed the multiplex PCR reads in MiXCR, keeping a single row per CDR3 protein. Among a few hundred thousand distinct CDR3 sequences listed, less than 25% were seen once. The CDR3 is made up of 16 amino acids. CDR1 and CDR2 (germline): MDHEN, SYDVKM. Trimming left V 3 bases short and J 2 bases short, with 14 bases between.

The sequence came from a young man with Graves' hyperthyroidism. This sequence joins TRBV28 and TRBJ1-5; the D is unclear. Material for sequencing was blood. The chain's CDR3 is CASSFGLGRGNQPQHF. The CDR3 nucleotides read TGTGCCAGCAGTTTCGGACTGGGCCGAGGCAATCAGCCCCAGCATTTT.